The 20 T cell receptor beta chains reported below all come from one sample, sequenced in a study of shared clonotypes between healthy human individuals. Libraries were prepared by immunoSEQ multiplex PCR; TCRdb keeps only in-frame clonotypes and omits some of them. The table records under 650,000 clones, approximately 95% of them present only once. The specimen sequenced was naive CD4+ T cells sorted from blood. Subset described: CD45RA+ positively selected. The receptors originated from a woman in her 30s in good health.

This chain uses TRBV27 with TRBJ1-2; D is uncertain. The germline gives CDR1 MNHEY, CDR2 SMNVEV (reference sequence). V lost 3 bases, J lost 3 bases, and 14 bases lay in between. The CDR3 contains 15 residues. CDR3 protein: CASSLMKTGHYGYTF. CDR3 coding DNA: TGTGCCAGCAGTTTGATGAAGACCGGGCACTATGGCTACACCTTC.

The chain recombines TRBV9 with TRBJ2-2; TRBD2 matches 7 bases. V lost 4 bases, J lost 0 bases, and 0 bases stayed unmatched. The length of the CDR3 is 14 residues. CDR1 and CDR2 from the germline V gene are SGDLS and YYNGEE. The CDR3 DNA reads as TGTGCCAGCAGCAGCGGGACGAACACCGGGGAGCTGTTTTTT. Encoded protein: CASSSGTNTGELFF. The full variable domain, completed using reference TRBV9 and TRBJ2-2, is DSGVTQTPKHLITATGQRVTLRCSPRSGDLSVYWYQQSLDQGLQFLIQYYNGEERAKGNILERFSAQQFPDLHSELNLSSLELGDSALYFCASSSGTNTGELFFGEGSRLTVL.

The gene calls are TRBV5-5 and TRBJ1-1, with 7 bases that match TRBD1. The CDR3 is made up of 14 amino acids. Losses at the gene ends were 0 bases for V and 7 bases for J; bases not matched to a gene: 6. CDR1 SGHKS and CDR2 YYEKEE come from the germline V gene (reference sequence). CDR3 sequence reads: CASSLGQGSGEAFF. For the CDR3, the DNA is TGTGCCAGCAGCTTGGGACAGGGATCTGGTGAAGCTTTCTTT.

This chain links TRBV28 with TRBJ1-2, with D unclear. The V end was cut by 5 bases, the J end by 4 bases, with 8 bases between. Germline assignment: CDR1 MDHEN and CDR2 SYDVKM. CDR3 length equals 12 residues. The chain's CDR3 is CASSTEFYGYTF. The CDR3 DNA is TGTGCCAGCAGTACAGAATTCTATGGCTACACCTTC.

The chain's CDR3 is CASSPRTSADTQYF. DNA of the CDR3: TGTGCCAGCTCACCCCGGACTAGCGCAGATACGCAGTATTTT. The rearrangement links TRBV18 to TRBJ2-3, with 9 bases fitting TRBD2. The CDR3 loop spans 14 amino acids. The germline gives CDR1 KGHSH, CDR2 LQKENI. V trimming: 3 bases; J trimming: 4 bases; junction bases outside the gene matches: 2.

On this clone itself: This specimen includes other DNA sequences encoding the same CDR3. This rearrangement joins TRBV19 to TRBJ1-1; D not certain. Germline CDR1 reads LNHDA; CDR2 reads SQIVND (reference sequence). This CDR3 region has 13 residues. V lost 4 bases to trimming and J lost 0 bases, with 6 bases between them. The CDR3 reads CASSTGLNTEAFF. The CDR3 DNA follows: TGTGCCAGTAGTACCGGGCTGAACACTGAAGCTTTCTTT.

This chain connects TRBV15 to TRBJ2-7; maybe TRBD1 (6 bases). V was cut by 3 bases and J by 3 bases, with 9 bases left in between. CDR3 size: 13 residues. Germline-derived CDR1 and CDR2 are LNHNV and YYDKDF (reference sequence). The CDR3 loop reads CATSREQGYEQYF. CDR3 DNA: TGTGCCACCAGCAGGGAACAGGGCTACGAGCAGTACTTC.

This clone was seen a few times. The V and J genes are TRBV10-3 and TRBJ1-5; TRBD1 is a possible D gene (5 bases). Germline assignment: CDR1 ENHRY and CDR2 SYGVKD. The CDR3 extends over 14 amino acids. Between the trimmed V and J ends, which lost 4 bases and 2 bases, there was a span of 9 bases. This chain's CDR3 is CAISGGPRNQPQHF. The CDR3 DNA reads TGTGCCATCAGTGGGGGCCCTCGCAATCAGCCCCAGCATTTT.

The chain carries TRBV7-6 and TRBJ1-5; maybe TRBD1 (5 bases). This CDR3 comprises 16 residues. Looked up from germline, CDR1 is SGHVS and CDR2 is FNYEAQ. Trimming removed 4 bases from V and 2 bases from J, with 15 bases in between. CDR3 loop: CASSSGAAGGNQPQHF. CDR3 nucleotide sequence: TGTGCCAGCAGCTCCGGGGCGGCCGGGGGCAATCAGCCCCAGCATTTT.

The rearrangement joins TRBV11-2 to TRBJ2-5; 9 bases are shared with TRBD2. CDR1 SGHAT and CDR2 FQNNGV come from the germline V gene. This CDR3 contains 15 residues. J was trimmed by 5 bases and V by 5 bases; bases with no gene match: 9. The CDR3 is CASSPDSGSYETQYF. The CDR3, as DNA: TGTGCCAGCAGCCCCGATAGCGGGAGTTATGAGACCCAGTACTTC.

The chain is built from TRBV30 and TRBJ2-3; D not resolved. This CDR3 contains 11 residues. V was cut by 1 base and J by 4 bases, with 3 bases left in between. Germline V gene lookup returns CDR1 GTSNPN and CDR2 SVGIG (reference sequence). CDR3 DNA sequence: TGTGCCTGGAGTGCTGCAGATACGCAGTATTTT. This encodes CAWSAADTQYF.

The chain has TRBV7-2 and TRBJ1-5; D unclear. Trimming removed 2 bases at V and 6 bases at J, with 8 bases between. The germline V gene encodes CDR1 SGHTA and CDR2 FQGNSA. The CDR3 length is 13 residues. CDR3 nucleotide sequence: TGTGCCAGCAGCTTATGGGAACGTCAGCCCCAGCATTTT. Protein: CASSLWERQPQHF.

This chain uses TRBV19 with TRBJ2-5, with 10 bases matching TRBD1. Germline CDR1 LNHDA, CDR2 SQIVND (reference sequence). Germline trimming cut 5 bases from V and 11 bases from J; bases unmatched to any gene: 8. The CDR3 contains 13 residues. Here the CDR3 reads CASSSGQGKRQYF. For the CDR3, the DNA is TGTGCCAGTAGTTCGGGACAGGGGAAGAGACAGTACTTC.

The chain carries TRBV10-2 and TRBJ1-5, with D perhaps TRBD1 (5 bases). Germline CDR1 is WSHSY and CDR2 is SAAADI. V was clipped by 3 bases and J by 0 bases, with 15 bases between them. This CDR3 contains 17 residues. The CDR3 region has the DNA TGCGCCAGCAGTGAAAGGGGCAACGCGTATAGCAATCAGCCCCAGCATTTT. The encoded protein is CASSERGNAYSNQPQHF.

The DNA for the CDR3 is TGTGCCAGCAGCACTAGGGCCTACGAGCAGTACTTC. This gives the protein CASSTRAYEQYF. This chain uses TRBV27 with TRBJ2-5; D is possibly TRBD2 (5 bases). The DNA end is a closer match to TRBJ2-7, so the J assignment may be wrong. This CDR3 is 12 amino acids long. Germline V lookup: CDR1 MNHEY, CDR2 SMNVEV (reference sequence).

V is TRBV28 and J is TRBJ1-2, with TRBD1 matching over 7 bases. Germline V CDR1 and CDR2: MDHEN, SYDVKM. The CDR3 has 13 residues. The V and J ends lost 1 base and 7 bases, in that order; junction bases with no gene match: 3. DNA for the CDR3: TGTGCCAGCAGTTTATTTCAGGGGGGTGGCTACACCTTC. Translation: CASSLFQGGGYTF.

The rearrangement links TRBV15 to TRBJ2-7; D perhaps matches TRBD2 (5 bases). The CDR3 is 13 amino acids. Trimming took 4 bases from V and 0 from J, leaving 7 bases between them. From germline, CDR1 is LNHNV and CDR2 YYDKDF (reference sequence). The CDR3 loop reads CATSKTSSYEQYF. The CDR3 DNA sequence: TGTGCCACCAGCAAAACTAGCTCCTACGAGCAGTACTTC. Full variable domain (rest looked up from reference TRBV15 and TRBJ2-7): DAMVIQNPRYQVTQFGKPVTLSCSQTLNHNVMYWYQQKSSQAPKLLFHYYDKDFNNEADTPDNFQSRRPNTSFCFLDIRSPGLGDTAMYLCATSKTSSYEQYFGPGTRLTVT.

The gene calls are TRBV29-1 and TRBJ1-2; 9 nucleotides align to TRBD1. This CDR3 has 13 amino acids. The trim removed 4 bases at V and 4 bases at J, leaving 4 bases unmatched. Germline assignment: CDR1 SQVTM and CDR2 ANQGSEA. The CDR3 sequence: CSVADRGVYGYTF. CDR3 DNA: TGCAGCGTTGCCGACAGGGGGGTCTATGGCTACACCTTC.

V gene TRBV30 combines with J gene TRBJ2-3; the match to TRBD2 covers 13 bases. CDR3 size: 14 residues. Germline V gene lookup returns CDR1 GTSNPN and CDR2 SVGIG (reference sequence). V lost 0 bases to trimming and J lost 7 bases; unmatched junction nucleotides: 1. CDR3 coding DNA: TGTGCCTGGAGTGTACTAGCGGGAGGGAATACGCAGTATTTT. Its protein is CAWSVLAGGNTQYF.

The chain links TRBV29-1 to TRBJ2-7; 7 bases align to TRBD1. The CDR3 runs to 15 residues. The trim removed 6 bases at V and 2 bases at J, leaving 13 bases unmatched. From germline, CDR1 is SQVTM and CDR2 ANQGSEA. CDR3 DNA sequence: TGCAGCGTGGAACACCGGGACAGTAACACCTACGAGCAGTACTTC. It translates to CSVEHRDSNTYEQYF.